This TCR beta chain stems from a study of blood T cell repertoires in COVID-19. Study background: COVID-19 samples from acute and convalescent phases originated in the United States, Italy and Spain. Nucleic acid was either cDNA or gDNA, and it came from T cells, B-cell-depleted T cells, or PBMCs.

Per the original data handling: Reference gene primer amplification in the assay estimated nucleated cell counts. The repertoire was sequenced with immunoSEQ multiplex PCR; TCRdb's copy has only in-frame clones and lacks some. Clonal size and the V and J genes are those of that table, whereas D and trimming came from the DNA. This table has over 400,000 clones, 70% to 90% appearing once. Trimming removed 0 bases from V and 8 bases from J; junction bases left unmatched: 3. CDR3 size: 16 residues. Germline CDR1 and CDR2: SGHNT and YYREEE (reference sequence). The genes are TRBV5-4 and TRBJ2-1; 15 bases map to TRBD2. The source of this sequence is a woman in her forties or fifties with COVID-19, enrolled during active disease. Sequencing used peripheral blood. This chain's CDR3 is CASSLGTSGGVDEQFF. The DNA for the CDR3 is TGTGCCAGCAGCTTGGGGACTAGCGGGGGGGTGGATGAGCAGTTCTTC.